These 21 T cell receptor beta chains were sequenced from one sample in a study of response to subunit inactivated influenza vaccine. TCRdb processed the RT-PCR reads anew with MiXCR; each CDR3 protein has one entry. The sample contains 750,000 to 850,000 distinct CDR3 sequences, roughly 20% of which appear only once. Sequenced here: PBMCs from blood, sampled 5 days after vaccination. Receptors were obtained from a man aged 45 to 65 who received an inactivated influenza vaccine.

V and J are TRBV29-1 and TRBJ2-4; TRBD2 matches 7 bases. V gave up 3 bases and J gave up 12 bases; unmatched junction bases: 8. From germline, CDR1 is SQVTM and CDR2 ANQGSEA. This CDR3 has 12 amino acids. CDR3 in amino acids: CSVDAGGEDQYF. The CDR3, as DNA: TGCAGCGTTGACGCTGGGGGGGAAGATCAGTACTTC.

The CDR3 spells CASSFSLPAPWEQYF. In DNA form, the CDR3 reads TGTGCCAGCAGCTTCTCACTGCCGGCCCCCTGGGAGCAGTACTTC. The chain employs TRBV7-2 and TRBJ2-7; D gene ambiguous. The CDR3 is made up of 15 amino acids. Per germline, CDR1 SGHTA and CDR2 FQGNSA. V was pared by 3 bases and J by 7 bases, with 19 bases between.

This sequence joins TRBV4-2 and TRBJ1-1, with 7 bases matching TRBD1. Germline values: CDR1 LGHNA, CDR2 YNFKEQ. J was trimmed by 1 base and V by 0 bases; bases with no gene match: 5. This CDR3 is built from 16 residues. CDR3: CASSQEEGARNTEAFF. DNA for the CDR3: TGTGCCAGCAGCCAAGAGGAGGGGGCAAGGAACACTGAAGCTTTCTTT.

The chain uses TRBV4-3 and TRBJ2-1; perhaps TRBD2 as D (5 bases). Germline assignment: CDR1 LGHNA and CDR2 YSLEER. The ends were cut back, 0 bases at V and 4 bases at J, with 13 bases in the middle. The CDR3 length is 16 residues. As DNA, the CDR3 is TGCGCCAGCAGCCAAGATAAGGCTAGCCGATACAATGAGCAGTTCTTC. Protein sequence: CASSQDKASRYNEQFF.

Ten or more counts support this clonotype. The chain links TRBV10-3 to TRBJ2-3, with 7 positions matching TRBD1. V lost 7 bases to trimming and J lost 3 bases; unmatched junction nucleotides: 4. The germline V gene has CDR1 ENHRY and CDR2 SYGVKD. CDR3 length: 13 residues. The CDR3: CAIKGQDTDTQYF. In DNA form, the CDR3 reads TGTGCCATCAAAGGACAGGATACAGATACGCAGTATTTT.

The chain combines TRBV12-3 or TRBV12-4 with TRBJ2-7; tentatively, D is TRBD2 (5 bases). The CDR3 has 13 residues. The germline V and J ends were trimmed by 5 bases and 6 bases, with 14 bases remaining between them. CDR3: CASSRALGSEQYF. In nucleotides, the CDR3 is TGTGCCAGCAGTCGGGCCCTGGGGAGCGAGCAGTACTTC.

The table lists this clonotype with a few counts. The genes are TRBV7-2 and TRBJ2-7; D unresolved. The CDR3 has 11 residues. CDR1 is SGHTA, CDR2 FQGNSA, per germline. V lost 5 bases and J 7 bases, leaving 9 bases between the germline ends. CDR3 in amino acids: CASSPGPEQYF. The CDR3 DNA is TGTGCCAGCAGCCCAGGACCAGAGCAGTACTTC.

The V and J genes are TRBV7-9 and TRBJ2-1; no clear D gene. Deletions cut 6 bases from V and 1 base from J, with 13 bases between. Per germline, CDR1 SEHNR and CDR2 FQNEAQ (reference sequence). CDR3 size: 15 residues. The CDR3 bases are TGTGCCAGCAGACGGCCCGGGCGATCCTACAATGAGCAGTTCTTC. Translated, it gives CASRRPGRSYNEQFF.

This clonotype has a handful of counts. The chain uses TRBV6-2 or TRBV6-3 and TRBJ2-1, with 9 nucleotides matching TRBD1. Germline CDR1 reads MNHEY; CDR2 reads SVGEGT. The V segment lost 7 bases and the J segment 2 bases; nucleotides outside the gene matches: 6. The CDR3 has 15 residues. Here the CDR3 reads CASTWGQGAYNEQFF. CDR3 nucleotide sequence: TGTGCCAGCACTTGGGGACAGGGTGCCTACAATGAGCAGTTCTTC.

This clonotype has just a few counts. The V call is TRBV20-1, the J call TRBJ2-3, with TRBD2 matching 8 bases. The CDR3 extends over 16 amino acids. The J segment lost 2 bases and the V segment lost 0 bases, leaving 7 bases of the junction unmatched. The germline CDR1 and CDR2 sequences are DFQATT and SNEGSKA (reference sequence). CDR3 DNA: TGCAGTGCTAGAGACTTTGGCGGGGGGCCCACAGATACGCAGTATTTT. It is translated as CSARDFGGGPTDTQYF.

In its sample, this clonotype was seen many times. V gene TRBV12-3 or TRBV12-4 combines with J gene TRBJ2-7; no reliable D call. CDR3 length: 12 amino acids. Trimming left V 3 bases short and J 4 bases short, with 7 bases between. CDR3 nucleotides: TGTGCCAGCAGTTTGGTGAGGTACGAGCAGTACTTC. Translation: CASSLVRYEQYF.

This clonotype was recorded a few times. The J gene is TRBJ2-6, the V gene TRBV10-3, with D unresolved. V gave up 6 bases and J gave up 0 bases, with 12 bases separating them. The CDR3 is made up of 16 amino acids. CDR1 and CDR2 from the germline V gene are ENHRY and SYGVKD. The CDR3 spells CAISLSSGSGANVLTF. The DNA of the CDR3 is TGTGCCATCAGCCTGTCCAGTGGCTCTGGGGCCAACGTCCTGACTTTC.

This CDR3 reads CASSQGTSGNTDTQYF. The CDR3 nucleotides read TGTGCCAGCAGCCAAGGGACTAGCGGAAACACAGATACGCAGTATTTT. This chain uses TRBV14 with TRBJ2-3; 10 bases line up with TRBD2. The CDR3 sequence is 16 residues long. The J segment lost 2 bases and the V segment lost 1 base, leaving 3 bases of the junction unmatched. Germline loops: CDR1 SGHDN, CDR2 FVKESK.

This clonotype was seen more than once but under ten times. The V gene is TRBV24-1, the J gene TRBJ2-4; 12 positions agree with TRBD1. Unmatched junction bases numbered 6, after V lost 4 bases and J lost 9 bases. This CDR3 region has 15 residues. CDR1 is KGHDR and CDR2 is SFDVKD in the germline V gene. This CDR3 is CATSETGQGAGIQYF. The CDR3 DNA reads TGTGCCACCAGTGAAACGGGACAGGGGGCGGGCATTCAGTACTTC.

This clonotype was observed a few times. The rearrangement joins TRBV3-1 to TRBJ2-5, with 10 bases aligning to TRBD2. The CDR3 loop spans 17 amino acids. V shed 0 bases, J shed 5 bases, and the junction held 9 bases outside the gene matches. The V gene's germline CDR1 is LGHDT and CDR2 YNNKEL (reference sequence). Here the CDR3 DNA reads TGTGCCAGCAGCCAAGATTATAGGCTAGCGGGAGTCGAGACCCAGTACTTC. Its protein is CASSQDYRLAGVETQYF.

The rearrangement links TRBV6-1 to TRBJ1-1; the match to TRBD1 covers 8 bases. V dropped 7 bases and J dropped 0; count of bases not matched to a gene: 7. The V gene's germline CDR1 is MNHNS and CDR2 SASEGT. There are 15 residues in the CDR3. CDR3 residues: CASKADRGMNTEAFF. The CDR3 bases are TGTGCCAGCAAAGCAGACAGGGGAATGAACACTGAAGCTTTCTTT.

The chain carries TRBV20-1 and TRBJ1-5; 8 nucleotides match TRBD1. Germline CDR1 DFQATT, CDR2 SNEGSKA (reference sequence). V dropped 6 bases and J dropped 2; count of bases not matched to a gene: 9. The CDR3 totals 15 residues. CDR3 region: CSARRRGHGNQPQHF. The CDR3 DNA reads TGCAGTGCCCGCCGCAGGGGGCACGGCAATCAGCCCCAGCATTTT.

The rearrangement links TRBV20-1 to TRBJ2-5, with 11 bases fitting TRBD2. Germline values: CDR1 DFQATT, CDR2 SNEGSKA (reference sequence). CDR3 size: 16 residues. V shed 0 bases and J 6 bases; nucleotides not matched to a gene: 9. The CDR3 nucleotides read TGCAGTGCTAGAGATTTAGCGGGGGGGCCGGAGAAGACCCAGTACTTC. Its translation is CSARDLAGGPEKTQYF.

In this sample, this clonotype turned up a few times. The chain employs TRBV27 and TRBJ1-2; D is unresolved. Trimming shortened V by 4 bases and J by 8 bases, and 17 bases separated the two germline ends. Germline V CDR1 and CDR2: MNHEY, SMNVEV (reference sequence). This CDR3 region has 14 residues. CDR3 DNA: TGTGCCAGCAGTTCCACGACCCTGGCGGACGGCTACACCTTC. Translation: CASSSTTLADGYTF.

This clonotype was seen many times. This chain uses TRBV6-5 with TRBJ1-2, with D tentatively TRBD1 (6 bases). The CDR3 is 18 amino acids. Germline values: CDR1 MNHEY, CDR2 SVGAGI. Trimming took 6 bases from V and 7 from J, leaving 30 bases between them. The CDR3 region is CASSLMLGQHPLLGGYTF. Written as DNA, the CDR3 is TGTGCCAGCAGCTTAATGCTTGGACAGCACCCACTCCTCGGTGGCTACACCTTC.

The chain couples TRBV7-2 to TRBJ2-5; perhaps TRBD2 as D (5 bases). V was cut by 8 bases and J by 5 bases, with 21 bases left in between. The CDR3 covers 15 residues. The V gene's germline CDR1 is SGHTA and CDR2 FQGNSA. The CDR3 DNA reads TGTGCCAGCCAATTGTCCGGGGTCACGGTGGAGACCCAGTACTTC. Amino acid sequence: CASQLSGVTVETQYF.